The source of this TCR beta chain is a study of vaccination effects on CD4 cells after COVID-19 (dated by TCRdb to between 2020 and 2023). About the investigation overall: Two doses of either the BNT162b2 or the mRNA-1273 mRNA SARS-CoV-2 vaccine were administered to participants. In both COVID-19 convalescent patients and infection-naive vaccine recipients, the study compared SARS-CoV-2 spike-specific CD4+ TCR repertoires from before mRNA vaccination with those from after it. The full study included 10 COVID-19 convalescent patients and a few SARS-CoV-2-naive healthy vaccine recipients. The Oncomine TCR Beta short-read assay on an Illumina iSeq 100 was used to sequence cultures from other donors in the study.

Of note for this clone: There is no known antigen for this receptor. Per-base qualities were not stored, and no clone one base away is much larger.

Receptor amplification or capture employed the immunoSEQ multiplex PCR assay. DNA from the cultured and isolated CD4+ T cells underwent TCR beta CDR3 sequencing. The original pipeline was this. Non-productive TCR sequences were removed, reads were trimmed to the CDR3 region, and CDR3s of at least 7 amino acids were retained. The MANAFEST web app was used to identify antigen-specific clonotypes by comparing expansion in peptide wells with expansion in reference cultures. To count as positive, a clone had to show expansion at FDR<0.05 compared with the reference and with all other wells, an odds ratio above 5, and a frequency above 0.1% in two replicate wells. Cross-reactive clonotypes were defined as significantly expanded in SARS-CoV-2 spike wells and in at least one common cold coronavirus spike condition. CDR3 similarity was assessed by Levenshtein distance with the stringdist R package, and unrooted trees were built with ape in R 3.6.1. What TCRdb holds here is the immuneACCESS table cut down to in-frame rearrangements. Part of the clones is not present; checked against another copy, under half of the missing clones reflect an unresolved V gene, and the others are unexplained. V, J and clone size are taken as reported in that table, and D and trimming were inferred from the DNA itself. The sample table contains about 54,000 clones; only one count was recorded for approximately 79% of them. 2% to 2.5% of the sample goes to the ten largest clones.

Inclusive of the bounding cysteine and phenylalanine, the CDR3 is 17 residues long. Only the CDR3 portion is preserved as DNA: 51 bases, with reading frame beginning at the first base. V is pruned by 6 bases and J by 2 bases, leaving 13 bases of the junction without a gene match. The germline V gene specifies SNHLY as CDR1 and FYNNEI as CDR2. What the work shows at the level of the full study, not this receptor alone: The study was limited by a small number of convalescent patients, and early post-infection timepoints were lacking. At late post-vaccination timepoints, both infection-induced and vaccine-induced clones showed marked clonal contraction, consistent with waning T cell responses. In healthy vaccine recipients, vaccine-induced clones were almost all SARS-CoV-2 mono-reactive, with only 1 of 255 being cross-reactive with common cold coronaviruses.

The ViraFEST assay stimulated PBMC with viral peptide pools and then used TCR sequencing to identify antigen-specific CD4+ T cell clonotypes by expansion. After approximately 11 days of culture, CD4+ T cells were isolated with the EasySep CD4+ T cell isolation kit. Negative nucleocapsid antibody results before and after vaccination confirmed that the healthy vaccine recipients had no prior SARS-CoV-2 infection. Each well held two million PBMC cultured in IMDM containing roughly 5% human AB serum, 8 to 10 IU/ml IL-2 and gentamicin, along with roughly 10 ug/ml peptides. On days 3 and 7, half of the culture medium was replaced with fresh IL-2-containing medium. Unless noted otherwise, every peptide stimulation condition was grown in triplicate wells. PBMC were separated from whole blood using Ficoll-Paque Plus gradient centrifugation and were then either cryopreserved at -140C or used fresh. The overlapping peptide pools covered the spike proteins of SARS-CoV-2 as well as those of the common cold coronaviruses HCoV-NL63, HCoV-OC43 and HCoV-229E. The QIAamp micro DNA kit was used to extract genomic DNA from the cultured CD4+ T cells.

The receptor was derived from a human donor who received a COVID-19 vaccine. The chain is assembled from TRBV2 and TRBJ2-5; 9 bases in the junction line up with TRBD2. The source was CD4+ T cells from PBMCs cultured with HCoV-229E spike peptides, collected before COVID-19 vaccination. This specimen's cell subset or site label, per the study, means: HCoV-229E spike overlapping peptide pool stimulation. CDR3 region: CASRRSRGGAWQETQYF. The DNA reads as follows: TGTGCCAGCAGGAGATCACGCGGGGGGGCGTGGCAAGAGACCCAGTACTTC.